Listed below are T cell receptor beta chains from one sample, sequenced in a study of vaccination effects on CD4 cells after COVID-19. Their recognized antigens are unknown. Sequencing used immunoSEQ multiplex PCR; TCRdb keeps in-frame clones, though not all of them. The sample lists 55,000 to 75,000 clones; around three quarters were seen once. Here the sequenced sample was CD4+ T cells from PBMCs cultured with HCoV-OC43 spike peptides, taken before COVID-19 vaccination. Source of these receptors: a human donor who received a COVID-19 vaccine. Both conserved end residues are part of each CDR3. A D gene is named only where the DNA matches it firmly. Clone sizes are given selectively: once, few, many, or a class where the clone is expanded.

- | TRBJ2-5 | TRBD2 | TRBV10-2 | CASTPDGGGSAETQYF | TGCGCCAGCACCCCCGATGGCGGGGGGTCCGCGGAGACCCAGTACTTC
- | TRBJ1-5 | - | TRBV28 | CASSRDVNQPQHF | TGTGCCAGCAGTCGGGACGTAAATCAGCCCCAGCATTTT
- | TRBJ2-2 | - | TRBV5-4 | CASSLLGDRHTGELFF | TGTGCCAGCAGCTTGCTGGGGGACCGTCACACCGGGGAGCTGTTTTTT
- | TRBJ1-2 | - | TRBV12-5 | CASGAKTGPQKYGYTF | TGTGCTAGTGGTGCCAAGACAGGCCCACAAAAATATGGCTACACCTTC
- | TRBJ1-4 | - | TRBV30 | CAWSHAGREKLFF | TGTGCCTGGAGTCACGCAGGGCGGGAAAAACTGTTTTTT
- | TRBJ2-5 | TRBD2 | TRBV25-1 | CASSQTSGGAGETQYF | TGTGCCAGCAGTCAGACTAGCGGGGGGGCCGGAGAGACCCAGTACTTC
- | TRBJ1-6 | - | TRBV6-4 | CASSDSGAGSPLHF | TGTGCCAGCAGTGACTCAGGTGCGGGATCACCCCTCCACTTT
- | TRBJ2-2 | - | TRBV7-2 | CASSFRTGTGELFF | TGTGCCAGCAGCTTTAGGACTGGCACCGGGGAGCTGTTTTTT
- | TRBJ1-5 | TRBD1 | TRBV6-6 | CASSYSIGGRNQPQHF | TGTGCCAGCAGTTACTCGATAGGGGGCCGTAATCAGCCCCAGCATTTT
- | TRBJ2-1 | - | TRBV5-5 | CASSLMEGSEQFF | TGTGCCAGCAGCTTGATGGAGGGGAGTGAGCAGTTCTTC
few | TRBJ1-3 | - | TRBV3-1/TRBV3-2 | CASSHQGGNTIYF | TGTGCCAGCAGCCACCAGGGGGGAAACACCATATATTTT
- | TRBJ2-6 | - | TRBV6-2/TRBV6-3 | CASSLGISGANVLTF | TGTGCCAGCAGTTTGGGGATCTCTGGGGCCAACGTCCTGACTTTC
- | TRBJ2-3 | TRBD1 | TRBV19 | CASSNQQGGSDTQYF | TGTGCCAGTAGTAACCAACAGGGGGGCTCAGATACGCAGTATTTT
- | TRBJ2-1 | TRBD2 | TRBV10-1 | CASSERLAGGNEQFF | TGCGCCAGCAGTGAACGGCTAGCGGGGGGAAATGAGCAGTTCTTC
- | TRBJ1-3 | TRBD1 | TRBV2 | CASSYLGQGLRNTIYF | TGTGCCAGCAGTTACCTGGGACAGGGATTGCGAAACACCATATATTTT
- | TRBJ1-4 | - | TRBV7-8 | CASSLSLGRGEKLFF | TGTGCCAGCAGCTTATCGTTAGGGCGGGGTGAAAAACTGTTTTTT
once | TRBJ2-2 | TRBD1 | TRBV6-6 | CASSTGTGITGELFF | TGTGCCAGCAGTACCGGGACAGGGATCACCGGGGAGCTGTTTTTT
- | TRBJ2-2 | TRBD1 | TRBV5-1 | CASSPYGQGNTGELFF | TGCGCCAGCAGCCCATACGGACAGGGGAACACCGGGGAGCTGTTTTTT
few | TRBJ1-2 | - | TRBV6-1 | CASSEARGRLDPRLEGYTF | TGTGCCAGCAGTGAAGCGCGGGGTCGGCTGGACCCCCGACTCGAGGGCTACACCTTC
- | TRBJ2-1 | TRBD2 | TRBV4-2 | CASSQLADYGEQFF | TGTGCCAGCAGCCAACTAGCGGACTACGGTGAGCAGTTCTTC
- | TRBJ2-3 | TRBD1 | TRBV18 | CASSPGTGTDTQYF | TGTGCCAGCTCACCCGGGACAGGCACAGATACGCAGTATTTT
- | TRBJ2-3 | - | TRBV6-5 | CASRTLSTDTQYF | TGTGCCAGCAGGACCCTAAGTACAGATACGCAGTATTTT
- | TRBJ1-3 | TRBD1 | TRBV3-1/TRBV3-2 | CASSLSGGGNTIYF | TGTGCCAGCAGCCTCTCAGGGGGTGGGAACACCATATATTTT
- | TRBJ2-5 | TRBD2 | TRBV5-4 | CASSSKAGVQETQYF | TGTGCCAGCAGCTCCAAGGCGGGGGTCCAAGAGACCCAGTACTTC
- | TRBJ2-3 | TRBD2 | TRBV5-1 | CASSLPSGGGQDTQYF | TGCGCCAGCAGCCTCCCTAGCGGGGGGGGGCAGGATACGCAGTATTTT